This T cell receptor (beta chain) comes out of a study of OX40 agonist ivuxolimab in advanced cancers. This CDR3 has 16 amino acids. The germline V gene encodes CDR1 KGHSH and CDR2 LQKENI. Trimming took off 1 base at V and 11 bases at J, with 23 bases between the two ends. The method was immunoSEQ multiplex PCR; TCRdb's version includes in-frame clones alone and lacks a portion of them. The sample has about 33,000 clones, about 81% seen once. This receptor was taken from an adult with an advanced solid tumor such as melanoma, head and neck, liver or kidney cancer. The rearrangement joins TRBV18 to TRBJ2-5, with a tentative D call TRBD1 (5 bases). The specimen comprised CD4+ or CD8+ T cells sorted from blood, sampled in a trial of the OX40 agonist ivuxolimab. The CDR3 here is CASSPLRGPKGRQQYF. CDR3 DNA: TGTGCCAGCTCACCACTAAGAGGCCCCAAGGGGCGCCAGCAGTACTTC. Looking up the rest from reference TRBV18 and TRBJ2-5 gives the full variable domain: NAGVMQNPRHLVRRRGQEARLRCSPMKGHSHVYWYRQLPEEGLKFMVYLQKENIIDESGMPKERFSAEFPKEGPSILRIQQVVRGDSAAYFCASSPLRGPKGRQQYFGPGTRLLVL.